The 6 T cell receptor beta chains given below trace back to one sample, sequenced in a study of blood T cell repertoires in COVID-19. The protocol was immunoSEQ multiplex PCR, while the TCRdb copy is restricted to in-frame clones and leaves out a portion. Here the sample spans 200,000 to 300,000 clones, around nine tenths being singletons. The sequenced sample was PBMCs or T cells enriched from blood (not recorded which). The receptors derive from a woman aged 40-49 years who had been exposed to COVID-19.

As regards this clone: The junction does not match germline at one end; this may be a read error. This chain uses TRBV5-1 with TRBJ1-4; 9 positions match TRBD1. The CDR3 is made up of 16 amino acids. The germline V gene has CDR1 SGHRS and CDR2 YFSETQ. The CDR3 is CASSFDTGGAYEKLFF. The CDR3 coding sequence is TGTGCCAGCAGCTTCGATACAGGGGGCGCTTACGAAAAACTGTTTTTT.

The J gene is TRBJ2-3, the V gene TRBV3-1 (or the pseudogene TRBV3-2), with 11 bases identical to TRBD2. Germline V gene lookup returns CDR1 LGHDT and CDR2 YNNKEL (reference sequence). The length of the CDR3 is 15 residues. V was pared by 3 bases and J by 5 bases, with 4 bases of the junction left unmatched. CDR3 protein: CASSHSGGAGDTQYF. CDR3 nucleotide sequence: TGTGCCAGCAGCCATAGCGGGGGGGCAGGAGATACGCAGTATTTT.

Points on this clone: The junction and the germline gene differ at one end; a read error may be behind it. This rearrangement joins TRBV13 to TRBJ2-1; 8 bases line up with TRBD1. Per germline, CDR1 PRHDT and CDR2 FYEKMQ (reference sequence). The CDR3 sequence is 11 residues long. The CDR3 nucleotides read TGTGCCAGCAGCACGGGACAGGCCGCGGTCTTC. Protein sequence: CASSTGQAAVF.

This clone was seen just once. The chain carries TRBV28 and TRBJ2-5, with D tentatively TRBD2 (7 bases). The V gene's germline CDR1 is MDHEN and CDR2 SYDVKM. The V end lost 2 bases, the J end lost 5 bases, and 21 bases lay between the germline ends. This CDR3 region has 17 residues. CDR3 nucleotides: TGTGCCAGCAGTTTAGGGGGGGGCGGGGTCGGGTCGGAGACCCAGTACTTC. This codes for CASSLGGGGVGSETQYF.

The V and J genes are TRBV3-1 (or the pseudogene TRBV3-2) and TRBJ2-2; 11 bases agree with TRBD1. Germline assignment: CDR1 LGHDT and CDR2 YNNKEL (reference sequence). The CDR3 is made up of 16 amino acids. Trimming cost V 1 base and J 8 bases; bases outside gene matches: 6. CDR3 amino acids: CASSQGRTGGGGELFF. The CDR3 nucleotides read TGTGCCAGCAGCCAAGGGCGGACAGGGGGCGGAGGGGAGCTGTTTTTT.

This sequence joins TRBV7-6 and TRBJ1-2, with D maybe TRBD1 (6 bases). The CDR3 has 15 amino acids. Germline CDR1 is SGHVS and CDR2 is FNYEAQ. The V end was cut by 6 bases, the J end by 4 bases, with 18 bases between. This CDR3 reads CASSPGGGWSYGYTF. Written as DNA, the CDR3 is TGTGCCAGCAGTCCGGGGGGGGGCTGGAGCTATGGCTACACCTTC.